This T cell receptor (beta chain) is from a study of beta chain features in type 1 diabetes (dated by TCRdb to 2016 to 2018). Turning to the overall study: Patients and healthy donors did not differ in mean age, gender distribution, total cell number or subset yield. Across all samples, around 100 million sorted cells were examined, and cell number per subset correlated strongly with RNA yield. In the study, recently diagnosed type 1 diabetes patients and matched healthy donors were compared on the TCRB repertoires of their sorted circulating CD4+ T cell subsets. Regulatory and stem cell-like memory subsets were obtained from only 8 patients and roughly 8 healthy donors, while naive and central memory subsets were obtained from all 28 donors. General study outcomes and caveats: A moderate but significant shortening of TCRB CDR3 length was observed in type 1 diabetes patients in all four CD4+ subsets. Naive, central memory and regulatory TCRB repertoires appeared to be more alike among patients than among healthy donors. Fewer insertions and more nucleotide deletions at VDJ recombination sites were observed in patients with type 1 diabetes, implying thymic rearrangement abnormalities. Only small numbers of individuals were included in the HLA sub-analyses, which left unresolved whether HLA type had any influence on TCRB rearrangement. Sequencing cDNA rather than genomic DNA could over-represent highly expressing activated cells, although activation and CD3 levels did not differ between groups. Shorter templates might have been favored by PCR, but patient and control samples were amplified and corrected together, so both groups would have been affected equally by any skew.

The entire isolated RNA was reverse transcribed using the High Capacity cDNA Reverse Transcription Kit, and thus expressed TCRB transcripts were sequenced. Deep immunoSEQ sequencing was applied to naive, central memory and regulatory T cell samples, giving an average of about 3.6 million total reads per sample. After sorted cells were lysed in RLT buffer, RNA was extracted with DNase-treated RNeasy Micro or Mini kits, with the choice depending on cell number. Each cell subset was processed on its own to prevent cross-contamination, while patient and healthy donor samples were processed together. The immunoSEQ multiplex PCR was used to amplify TCRB sequences from cDNA, generating 87-bp fragments that spanned the CDR3 region. Sequencing of the amplicons was done on the Illumina HiSeq platform. As for the original processing: PCR bias was computationally corrected using synthetic template baselines, reads within Hamming distance 2 were collapsed, and singletons that could not be merged were discarded. Reads were aligned to IMGT to assign V, D and J genes, CDR3 length, and insertions or deletions at six rearrangement sites. Clonotype counts were normalized to sorted cell number within each subset before computing true diversity and Gini coefficients with the tcR R package. The overlap coefficient, calculated on TCRB nucleotide sequences, was used to measure repertoire sharing. TCRdb holds this immuneACCESS table with in-frame rearrangements only. Some clones are missing; in checked studies, unresolved V genes explain under half, and the rest has no known cause. V and J calls and clone size are as listed in that table; D and trimming were resolved from the DNA. Counted in this sample were around 150,000 clones; roughly 8.1% of them appeared once. The top ten constitute approximately 0.69% of the sample.

Each donor gave one peripheral blood draw, averaging roughly 120 mL, which was collected into heparinised tubes. A BD FACSAria II was used to sort naive, central memory, regulatory and stem cell-like memory CD4+ T cells with a panel that included CD45RO, CCR7, CD25, CD127, CD95 and CD27. Purity was above 95% for every sorted population. PBMCs were separated immediately by Lymphoprep density gradient centrifugation and were stained directly, without being cultured. Samples were stained and sorted in pairs, with one healthy donor and one patient per experiment, so that batch effects were minimized. According to the germline V gene (reference sequence), CDR1 reads LNHNV and CDR2 reads YYDKDF. V loses 9 bases at its end and J loses 6 bases; junction bases beyond the gene matches: 4. The CDR3, cysteine through phenylalanine, is 12 amino acids long. The sequence is cut down to CDR3 DNA, 36 bases in frame from base 1.

Remarks on this clone: No antigen is known for it. No base quality information exists; no much larger clone differs at one position.

The sample consisted of central memory CD4+ T cells from blood. The clonotype comes from a man younger than 30 in good health. Here the chain combines TRBV15 and TRBJ2-2, and TRBD1 aligns with 7 junction nucleotides. The CDR3 region: CATPGGPGELFF. DNA sequence: TGTGCCACTCCAGGGGGACCCGGGGAGCTGTTTTTT.